The subject of this entry is one T cell receptor (beta chain). The data stem from a study of T cells in Graves' hyperthyroidism and ophthalmopathy. The CDR3 is 14 amino acids. V was clipped by 3 bases and J by 5 bases; unmatched bases: 3. Germline values: CDR1 LNHDA, CDR2 SQIVND (reference sequence). TCR beta CDR3 sequences were amplified from RNA transcripts. The HTBI primer set was used in a first-round RT-PCR of the TCR CDR3. TCRdb reprocessed the multiplex PCR reads with MiXCR, giving one entry per CDR3 protein. Seen here are approximately 360,000 distinct CDR3 sequences, about 25% observed once, and the top ten hold more than 60%.

Sequencing was carried out using blood. The receptor was derived from a man aged 50-60 years with Graves' hyperthyroidism. The chain combines TRBV19 with TRBJ2-2; 7 bases are shared with TRBD2. The CDR3 nucleotides are TGTGCCAGTAGTATCGAGCGGGGTACCGGGGAGCTGTTTTTT. It translates to CASSIERGTGELFF.